This T cell receptor (beta chain) was sequenced in a study of T cells in Graves' hyperthyroidism and ophthalmopathy. The PBMCs had their origin in around 9.1 ml of fresh peripheral blood. The table lists this clonotype with many counts. Amplified regions were TCR beta CDR3 sequences from RNA transcripts. The TCR CDR3 was amplified in a first-round RT-PCR using the HTBI primer set. TCRdb fed the multiplex PCR reads into MiXCR, producing one record per CDR3 protein. Of more than 350,000 distinct CDR3 sequences in the sample, about 15% were seen once. The J segment lost 1 base and the V segment lost 5 bases, leaving 4 bases of the junction unmatched. Germline-derived CDR1 and CDR2 are DFQATT and SNEGSKA (reference sequence). There are 14 residues in the CDR3.

The V call is TRBV20-1, the J call TRBJ2-7, with 11 bases lining up with TRBD2. The source of this sequence is a woman aged 60-75 years with Graves' ophthalmopathy. Sequencing was performed on blood. CDR3 in amino acids: CSAEGLAESYEQYF. CDR3 coding DNA: TGCAGTGCTGAGGGACTAGCGGAGTCCTACGAGCAGTACTTC.